This T cell receptor beta chain emerged from a study of control samples from healthy donors and cancer patients. The table came from immunoSEQ multiplex PCR; TCRdb's copy has only in-frame clones and leaves some out. The data hold 100,000 to 150,000 clones, with more than 75% observed a single time. Germline CDR1 reads SGHRS; CDR2 reads YFSETQ. V was cut by 3 bases and J by 6 bases, with 12 bases left in between. The CDR3 length is 14 residues. The sequencing input was blood. V is TRBV5-1 and J is TRBJ1-4; no clear D. The TCR comes from a man between 60 and 70 years old in good health. CDR3 bases: TGCGCCAGCAGCTCCCCGCCAGGTCATGAAAAACTGTTTTTT. Amino acids: CASSSPPGHEKLFF. Based on the CDR3 plus reference TRBV5-1 and TRBJ1-4, the full variable domain is KAGVTQTPRYLIKTRGQQVTLSCSPISGHRSVSWYQQTPGQGLQFLFEYFSETQRNKGNFPGRFSGRQFSNSRSEMNVSTLELGDSALYLCASSSPPGHEKLFFGSGTQLSVL.